The 25 T cell receptor beta chains given below trace back to one sample, sequenced in a study of shared clonotypes between healthy human individuals. Sequenced by immunoSEQ multiplex PCR; TCRdb stores in-frame clones only, minus some. The profile covers around 2,100,000 clones, with approximately 95% appearing a single time and approximately 1% taken by the ten largest. CD8 cells classed as naive were CD45RO-negative and positively selected for CCR7, excluding terminally differentiated effector memory CD45RA+ cells. The sample taken for sequencing was naive CD8+ T cells sorted from blood. The receptors derive from a man younger than 30 in good health.

The chain uses TRBV29-1 and TRBJ2-2; TRBD1 aligns across 8 bases. The CDR3 consists of 15 residues. With 4 bases clipped from V and 2 bases from J, the junction kept 6 bases outside the gene matches. Germline values: CDR1 SQVTM, CDR2 ANQGSEA. CDR3 in DNA: TGCAGCGTTGTAACAGGGGGAACTAACACCGGGGAGCTGTTTTTT. Translated, it gives CSVVTGGTNTGELFF.

This sequence joins TRBV23-1 and TRBJ2-7, with D tentatively TRBD2 (6 bases). TRBV23-1 qualifies as an ORF whose function is uncertain. The CDR3 is 17 residues long. The V gene lost 0 bases and the J gene lost 4 bases, with 19 bases spanning the gap. The CDR3 loop reads CASSQSPGTPGSYEQYF. As DNA, the CDR3 is TGCGCCAGCAGTCAATCGCCCGGGACTCCTGGAAGTTACGAGCAGTACTTC.

V is TRBV7-9 and J is TRBJ2-5; a weak D match, TRBD2 (6 bases). This CDR3 has 16 amino acids. Trimming left V 5 bases short and J 5 bases short, with 21 bases between. Germline CDR1 is SEHNR and CDR2 is FQNEAQ (reference sequence). The CDR3 here is CASSPHIGLSGETQYF. In nucleotides, the CDR3 is TGTGCCAGCAGCCCTCATATCGGACTAAGCGGGGAGACCCAGTACTTC.

The chain joins TRBV4-1 to TRBJ2-2; TRBD2 is a possible D gene (6 bases). The CDR3 runs 15 residues. The germline gives CDR1 MGHRA, CDR2 YSYEKL. Trimming stripped 0 bases from V and 7 bases from J, with 12 bases between. In DNA form, the CDR3 reads TGCGCCAGCAGCCAAGAATCTGGGGGGAACGGGGAGCTGTTTTTT. Protein sequence: CASSQESGGNGELFF.

This rearrangement joins TRBV2 to TRBJ2-3; the match to TRBD2 covers 10 bases. The CDR3 has 17 residues. From germline, CDR1 is SNHLY and CDR2 FYNNEI. J lost 4 bases, V lost 1 base, and 8 bases had no gene match. This chain's CDR3 is CASSEEGLASLPDTQYF. CDR3 coding DNA: TGTGCCAGCAGTGAAGAGGGACTAGCGTCCCTCCCAGATACGCAGTATTTT. Based on the CDR3 plus reference TRBV2 and TRBJ2-3, the full variable domain is EPEVTQTPSHQVTQMGQEVILRCVPISNHLYFYWYRQILGQKVEFLVSFYNNEISEKSEIFDDQFSVERPDGSNFTLKIRSTKLEDSAMYFCASSEEGLASLPDTQYFGPGTRLTVL.

The chain is built from TRBV5-6 and TRBJ2-3; no reliable D call. The CDR3 sequence is 13 residues long. The V gene lost 1 base and the J gene lost 2 bases, with 5 bases spanning the gap. Germline CDR1 reads SGHDT; CDR2 reads YYEEEE. The CDR3 sequence: CASSLFYTDTQYF. The CDR3 coding sequence is TGTGCCAGCAGCTTGTTCTACACAGATACGCAGTATTTT.

The genes are TRBV27 and TRBJ2-2; unclear D gene. This CDR3 is 13 amino acids long. The V and J ends lost 6 bases and 6 bases respectively, with 11 bases between them. CDR1 MNHEY and CDR2 SMNVEV come from the germline V gene (reference sequence). CDR3 region: CASSIAGSGELFF. The CDR3 nucleotides are TGTGCCAGCAGCATAGCTGGATCCGGGGAGCTGTTTTTT.

J is TRBJ1-1 and V is TRBV7-9; 8 positions match TRBD1. The germline CDR1 and CDR2 sequences are SEHNR and FQNEAQ (reference sequence). The CDR3 consists of 16 residues. V trimming: 4 bases; J trimming: 1 base; junction bases outside the gene matches: 8. CDR3 protein: CASSSSMGTGNTEAFF. CDR3 in DNA: TGTGCCAGCAGCTCATCCATGGGGACAGGGAACACTGAAGCTTTCTTT.

The chain links TRBV7-8 to TRBJ2-5; a possible D gene is TRBD1 (6 bases). The CDR3 loop spans 17 amino acids. From germline, CDR1 is SGHVS and CDR2 FQNEAQ. V gave up 5 bases and J gave up 3 bases, with 22 bases separating them. The CDR3 sequence: CASSNRGWGPNEETQYF. The CDR3 region has the DNA TGTGCCAGCAGCAACCGAGGGTGGGGGCCCAACGAAGAGACCCAGTACTTC.

This chain joins TRBV7-8 and TRBJ2-5, with 14 bases that match TRBD2. The CDR3 spans 17 residues. V gave up 2 bases and J gave up 2 bases; unmatched junction bases: 4. Germline assignment: CDR1 SGHVS and CDR2 FQNEAQ. The CDR3 sequence: CASSLPGLAGEQETQYF. The CDR3 bases are TGTGCCAGCAGCTTACCGGGACTAGCGGGGGAACAAGAGACCCAGTACTTC. Full variable domain (rest looked up from reference TRBV7-8 and TRBJ2-5): GAGVSQSPRYKVAKRGQDVALRCDPISGHVSLFWYQQALGQGPEFLTYFQNEAQLDKSGLPSDRFFAERPEGSVSTLKIQRTQQEDSAVYLCASSLPGLAGEQETQYFGPGTRLLVL.

In DNA, the CDR3 is TGTGCCAGCAGCTTAGTGGCGGGAGGGGGCTTTAATTCACCCCTCCACTTT. Translated: CASSLVAGGGFNSPLHF. This chain connects TRBV11-2 to TRBJ1-6, with 7 bases matching TRBD1. This CDR3 is built from 17 residues. The junction had 9 bases not matched to a gene; V was cut back by 1 base and J by 6 bases. Per the germline V gene, CDR1 is SGHAT and CDR2 is FQNNGV.

The chain has TRBV4-1 and TRBJ2-7, with D perhaps matching TRBD1 (6 bases). Trimming cost V 0 bases and J 7 bases, with 13 bases left between them. The CDR3 runs to 14 residues. Germline V gives CDR1 MGHRA, CDR2 YSYEKL. The CDR3 protein is CASSQETGQREQYF. The CDR3 DNA follows: TGCGCCAGCAGCCAAGAGACAGGCCAGAGGGAGCAGTACTTC.

V is TRBV13 and J is TRBJ2-2; D gene uncertain. V dropped 0 bases and J dropped 4 bases, with 9 bases sitting between them. Germline CDR1 and CDR2: PRHDT and FYEKMQ (reference sequence). There are 15 residues in the CDR3. The CDR3 is CASSLGLSSTGELFF. Written as DNA, the CDR3 is TGTGCCAGCAGCTTAGGCCTGTCCAGCACCGGGGAGCTGTTTTTT.

The chain links TRBV5-1 to TRBJ2-5; a possible D gene is TRBD1 (6 bases). V lost 4 bases to trimming and J lost 0 bases, with 7 bases between them. The CDR3 extends over 13 amino acids. Germline assignment: CDR1 SGHRS and CDR2 YFSETQ. The CDR3 sequence: CASSQGYQETQYF. CDR3 sequence (DNA): TGCGCCAGCAGCCAGGGGTACCAAGAGACCCAGTACTTC.

The V gene is TRBV7-9, the J gene TRBJ2-5; the D gene is possibly TRBD1 (6 bases). The CDR3 is 14 amino acids. Germline V lookup: CDR1 SEHNR, CDR2 FQNEAQ (reference sequence). The V end lost 1 base, the J end lost 1 base, and 7 bases lay between the germline ends. The DNA of the CDR3 is TGTGCCAGCAGCTTAGAGGACAGCCAAGAGACCCAGTACTTC. It yields the protein CASSLEDSQETQYF. The variable domain in full, with the rest retrieved from reference TRBV7-9 and TRBJ2-5, is DTGVSQNPRHKITKRGQNVTFRCDPISEHNRLYWYRQTLGQGPEFLTYFQNEAQLEKSRLLSDRFSAERPKGSFSTLEIQRTEQGDSAMYLCASSLEDSQETQYFGPGTRLLVL.

V usage is TRBV18 and J usage is TRBJ1-2, with D tentatively TRBD1 (5 bases). The ends were cut back, 0 bases at V and 4 bases at J, with 12 bases in the middle. The CDR3 length is 15 residues. Germline V gene data show CDR1 as KGHSH and CDR2 as LQKENI. The CDR3 is CASSPPIQALYGYTF. CDR3 sequence (DNA): TGTGCCAGCTCACCACCAATACAGGCACTCTATGGCTACACCTTC.

The chain is built from TRBV9 and TRBJ1-2; 11 bases map to TRBD1. Germline CDR1 reads SGDLS; CDR2 reads YYNGEE. CDR3 size: 15 residues. V was pared by 3 bases and J by 8 bases, with 9 bases of the junction left unmatched. The CDR3 loop is CASSAWTGGGRGYTF. CDR3 DNA sequence: TGTGCCAGCAGCGCCTGGACAGGGGGCGGTCGGGGCTACACCTTC.

The chain carries TRBV5-1 and TRBJ2-5; D may be TRBD1 (6 bases). The CDR3 length is 19 residues. The germline gives CDR1 SGHRS, CDR2 YFSETQ. The V and J ends lost 4 bases and 5 bases respectively, with 30 bases between them. The CDR3 sequence: CASSPKGHRWWGIVETQYF. As DNA, the CDR3 is TGCGCCAGCAGCCCGAAGGGACACCGGTGGTGGGGGATCGTTGAGACCCAGTACTTC.

The chain uses TRBV19 and TRBJ1-4; D might be TRBD1 (5 bases). Germline V CDR1 and CDR2: LNHDA, SQIVND (reference sequence). This CDR3 contains 14 residues. The V end was cut by 3 bases, the J end by 7 bases, with 12 bases between. CDR3 amino acids: CASSILREGEKLFF. The DNA of the CDR3 is TGTGCCAGTAGTATCCTCAGGGAGGGTGAAAAACTGTTTTTT.

V gene TRBV15 combines with J gene TRBJ1-1; D is unclear. CDR1 and CDR2 from the germline V gene are LNHNV and YYDKDF (reference sequence). CDR3 length: 17 amino acids. Trimming left V 2 bases short and J 0 bases short, with 16 bases between. The CDR3 DNA reads as TGTGCCACCAGCAGAATAGGAGAAGGGCTATTGAACACTGAAGCTTTCTTT. This sequence encodes CATSRIGEGLLNTEAFF. The entire variable domain, with the rest obtained from reference TRBV15 and TRBJ1-1, is as follows: DAMVIQNPRYQVTQFGKPVTLSCSQTLNHNVMYWYQQKSSQAPKLLFHYYDKDFNNEADTPDNFQSRRPNTSFCFLDIRSPGLGDTAMYLCATSRIGEGLLNTEAFFGQGTRLTVV.

This rearrangement joins TRBV11-3 to TRBJ2-3; D unclear. Trimming pared 4 bases from V and 0 bases from J, leaving 5 bases between. The germline CDR1 and CDR2 sequences are SGHNT and YENEEA. The CDR3 length is 13 residues. The CDR3: CASSSTSTDTQYF. CDR3 bases: TGTGCCAGCAGCTCTACAAGCACAGATACGCAGTATTTT. The full variable domain, in which reference TRBV11-3 and TRBJ2-3 provide the parts outside the CDR3, is EAGVVQSPRYKIIEKKQPVAFWCNPISGHNTLYWYLQNLGQGPELLIRYENEEAVDDSQLPKDRFSAERLKGVDSTLKIQPAELGDSAVYLCASSSTSTDTQYFGPGTRLTVL.

The CDR3 DNA follows: TGTGCCAGCAGCTCCGACAGGGAAGGGAACACCGGGGAGCTGTTTTTT. Residues: CASSSDREGNTGELFF. The V and J genes are TRBV7-9 and TRBJ2-2, with TRBD1 identical over 7 bases. Trimming cost V 4 bases and J 1 base; bases outside gene matches: 6. CDR1 and CDR2 (germline): SEHNR, FQNEAQ (reference sequence). The CDR3 is made up of 16 amino acids.

The chain carries TRBV5-4 and TRBJ1-6, with no clear D. Germline V lookup: CDR1 SGHNT, CDR2 YYREEE (reference sequence). CDR3 size: 15 residues. V lost 0 bases and J lost 2, with 6 bases in between. CDR3 protein: CASSLVGPYNSPLHF. The CDR3 coding sequence is TGTGCCAGCAGCTTGGTCGGACCCTATAATTCACCCCTCCACTTT. The full variable domain, completed using reference TRBV5-4 and TRBJ1-6, is ETGVTQSPTHLIKTRGQQVTLRCSSQSGHNTVSWYQQALGQGPQFIFQYYREEENGRGNFPPRFSGLQFPNYSSELNVNALELDDSALYLCASSLVGPYNSPLHFGNGTRLTVT.

This sequence joins TRBV7-3 and TRBJ2-5; the match to TRBD1 covers 7 bases. Unmatched junction bases numbered 6, after V lost 5 bases and J lost 9 bases. Germline values: CDR1 SGHTA, CDR2 FQGTGA. This CDR3 comprises 12 residues. The DNA of the CDR3 is TGTGCCAGCAGCCTGACAGGGAATCCCCAGTACTTC. This codes for CASSLTGNPQYF. The variable domain in full, completed from reference TRBV7-3 and TRBJ2-5, reads GAGVSQTPSNKVTEKGKYVELRCDPISGHTALYWYRQSLGQGPEFLIYFQGTGAADDSGLPNDRFFAVRPEGSVSTLKIQRTERGDSAVYLCASSLTGNPQYFGPGTRLLVL.

As for this clone: Other DNA sequences in this specimen translate into the identical CDR3. The rearrangement joins TRBV6-6 to TRBJ2-3, with 7 bases lining up with TRBD2. CDR1 and CDR2 from the germline V gene are MNHNY and SVGAGI (reference sequence). The CDR3 has 14 residues. With 2 bases clipped from V and 1 base from J, the junction kept 0 bases outside the gene matches. This CDR3 reads CASSYAGGTDTQYF. CDR3 in DNA: TGTGCCAGCAGTTACGCGGGAGGCACAGATACGCAGTATTTT.